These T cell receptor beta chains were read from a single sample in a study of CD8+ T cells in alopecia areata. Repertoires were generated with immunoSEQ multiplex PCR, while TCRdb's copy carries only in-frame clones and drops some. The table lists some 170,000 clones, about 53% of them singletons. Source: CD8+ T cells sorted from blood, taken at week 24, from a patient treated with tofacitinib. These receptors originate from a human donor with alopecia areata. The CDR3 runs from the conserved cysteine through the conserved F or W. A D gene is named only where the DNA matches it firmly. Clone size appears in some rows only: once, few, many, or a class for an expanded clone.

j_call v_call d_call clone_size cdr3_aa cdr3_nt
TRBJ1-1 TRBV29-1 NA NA CSVVGQYGGAFF TGCAGCGTTGTGGGCCAGTACGGGGGAGCTTTCTTT
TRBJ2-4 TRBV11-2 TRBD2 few CASRSGRGGDIQYF TGTGCCAGCAGATCAGGGAGGGGTGGAGACATTCAGTACTTC
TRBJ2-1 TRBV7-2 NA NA CASSSAPGNEQFF TGTGCCAGCAGCTCGGCCCCCGGCAATGAGCAGTTCTTC
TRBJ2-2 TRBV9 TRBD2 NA CASSFRTSGAVGELFF TGTGCCAGCAGCTTCCGGACTAGCGGGGCTGTCGGGGAGCTGTTTTTT
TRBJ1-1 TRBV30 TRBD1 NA CAWKLRDREFFGEAFF TGTGCCTGGAAGCTCCGGGACAGGGAATTCTTTGGAGAAGCTTTCTTT
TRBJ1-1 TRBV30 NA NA CAYQGGTEAFF TGTGCCTATCAGGGTGGCACTGAAGCTTTCTTT
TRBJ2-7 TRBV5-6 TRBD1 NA CASSGQGSSYEQYF TGTGCCAGCAGTGGACAGGGGAGCTCCTACGAGCAGTACTTC
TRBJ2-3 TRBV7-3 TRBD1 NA CASSLPDRGTDTQYF TGTGCCAGCAGCTTACCCGACAGGGGCACAGATACGCAGTATTTT
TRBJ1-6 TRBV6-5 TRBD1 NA CASSYGTAGGSPLHF TGTGCCAGCAGTTATGGGACAGCTGGGGGCTCACCCCTCCACTTT
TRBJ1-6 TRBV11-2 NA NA CASSSRRTPNSPLHF TGTGCCAGCAGCTCTCGTCGGACACCGAATTCACCCCTCCACTTT
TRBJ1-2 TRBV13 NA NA CASRSGSYGYTF TGTGCCAGCAGATCGGGAAGCTATGGCTACACCTTC
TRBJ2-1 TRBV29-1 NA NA CSVGGYEQFF TGCAGCGTTGGAGGGTATGAGCAGTTCTTC
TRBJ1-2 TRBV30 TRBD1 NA CAWGGDGTGYGYTF TGTGCCTGGGGGGGAGATGGGACAGGCTATGGCTACACCTTC
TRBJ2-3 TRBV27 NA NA CASGLDTDTQYF TGTGCCAGCGGACTTGACACAGATACGCAGTATTTT
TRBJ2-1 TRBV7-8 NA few CASSPTQGNHNEQFF TGTGCCAGCAGCCCAACTCAGGGGAACCACAATGAGCAGTTCTTC
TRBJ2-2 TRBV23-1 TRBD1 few CARGGQGVPGELFF TGCGCCAGAGGGGGACAGGGCGTTCCCGGGGAGCTGTTTTTT
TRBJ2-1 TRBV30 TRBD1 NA CAWRVDRGHEQFF TGTGCCTGGAGAGTAGACAGGGGACATGAGCAGTTCTTC
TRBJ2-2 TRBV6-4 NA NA CASSDFVRQNTGELFF TGTGCCAGCAGTGACTTTGTTAGACAGAACACCGGGGAGCTGTTTTTT
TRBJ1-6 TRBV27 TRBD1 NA CASSPGTEYSPLHF TGTGCCAGCAGTCCCGGGACAGAATATTCACCCCTCCACTTT
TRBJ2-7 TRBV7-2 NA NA CASSSGLGPSYEQYF TGTGCCAGCAGCTCAGGACTCGGCCCATCCTACGAGCAGTACTTC
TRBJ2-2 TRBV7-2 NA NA CASSLSSRGSGELFF TGTGCCAGCAGCTTATCGTCGCGGGGTTCCGGGGAGCTGTTTTTT
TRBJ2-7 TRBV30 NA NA CAWTDSYEQYF TGTGCCTGGACCGACAGCTACGAGCAGTACTTC
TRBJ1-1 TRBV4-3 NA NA CASSPQVNTEAFF TGCGCCAGCAGCCCGCAGGTGAACACTGAAGCTTTCTTT
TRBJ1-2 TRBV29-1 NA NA CSVPDRPNYGYTF TGCAGCGTTCCCGACAGACCTAACTATGGCTACACCTTC
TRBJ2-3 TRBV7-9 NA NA CASRHSTTDTQYF TGTGCCAGCAGGCACTCTACCACAGATACGCAGTATTTT
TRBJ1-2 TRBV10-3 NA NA CAIRTGNYGYTF TGTGCCATCAGAACAGGGAACTATGGCTACACCTTC
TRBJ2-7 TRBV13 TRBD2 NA CASSPPLTSGASYEQYF TGTGCCAGCAGCCCGCCTTTGACTAGCGGGGCGTCCTACGAGCAGTACTTC
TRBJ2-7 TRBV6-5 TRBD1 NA CASSPTGGKEQYF TGTGCCAGCAGTCCGACAGGGGGTAAAGAGCAGTACTTC
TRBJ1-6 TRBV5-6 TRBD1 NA CASSVRDSLNNSPLHF TGTGCCAGCAGCGTCCGGGACAGTCTGAATAATTCACCCCTCCACTTT
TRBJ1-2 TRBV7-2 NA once CASSPRSGLMDYGYTF TGTGCCAGCAGCCCGAGGTCGGGGTTAATGGACTATGGCTACACCTTC
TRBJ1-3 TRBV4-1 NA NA CASSQEALEGQSGNTIYF TGCGCCAGCAGCCAAGAAGCTCTAGAGGGGCAATCTGGAAACACCATATATTTT
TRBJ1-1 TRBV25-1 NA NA CASSERTENTEAFF TGTGCCAGCAGTGAGAGGACAGAGAACACTGAAGCTTTCTTT
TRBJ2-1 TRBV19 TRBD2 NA CASSSLAGSYNEQFF TGTGCCAGTAGTAGTCTAGCGGGCTCCTACAATGAGCAGTTCTTC
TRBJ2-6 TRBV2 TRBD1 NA CASKDRGNSGANVLTF TGTGCCAGCAAGGACAGGGGGAACTCTGGGGCCAACGTCCTGACTTTC
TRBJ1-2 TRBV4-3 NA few CASSQDRAGREYTF TGCGCCAGCAGCCAAGATAGGGCAGGGAGGGAGTACACCTTC
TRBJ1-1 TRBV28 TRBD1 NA CASSTHRGIDTEAFF TGTGCCAGCAGTACCCACAGGGGGATAGACACTGAAGCTTTCTTT
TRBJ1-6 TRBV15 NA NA CATSRANSSPLHF TGTGCCACCAGCAGGGCAAATAGTTCACCCCTCCACTTT
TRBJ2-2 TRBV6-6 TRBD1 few CASSQGADTGELFF TGTGCCAGCAGTCAGGGGGCGGACACCGGGGAGCTGTTTTTT
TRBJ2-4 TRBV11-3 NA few CASSRPPPAKNIQYF TGTGCCAGCAGCCGCCCGCCCCCAGCCAAAAACATTCAGTACTTC
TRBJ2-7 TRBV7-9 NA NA CASSPNSPTDEQYF TGTGCCAGCAGCCCTAACTCCCCAACGGACGAGCAGTACTTC
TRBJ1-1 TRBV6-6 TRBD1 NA CASSPRQGNTEAFF TGTGCCAGCAGTCCACGACAGGGGAACACTGAAGCTTTCTTT
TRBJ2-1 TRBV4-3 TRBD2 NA CASSQTGGASEQFF TGCGCCAGCAGCCAAACCGGGGGGGCATCCGAGCAGTTCTTC
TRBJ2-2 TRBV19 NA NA CASSRYRTANTGELFF TGTGCCAGTAGTCGGTACCGGACAGCGAACACCGGGGAGCTGTTTTTT
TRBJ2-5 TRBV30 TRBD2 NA CAWTTRGVAGGETQYF TGTGCCTGGACGACCCGGGGGGTAGCGGGCGGAGAGACCCAGTACTTC
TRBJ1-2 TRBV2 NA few CASSDPWDGSYGYTF TGTGCCAGCAGTGACCCTTGGGACGGATCCTATGGCTACACCTTC
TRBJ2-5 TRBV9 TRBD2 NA CAGRTSGEGETQYF TGTGCCGGCCGGACTAGCGGGGAGGGAGAGACCCAGTACTTC
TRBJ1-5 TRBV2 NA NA CASKEPGSNQPQHF TGTGCCAGCAAAGAACCTGGGAGCAATCAGCCCCAGCATTTT
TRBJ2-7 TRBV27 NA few CASSPQGYEQYF TGTGCCAGCAGCCCACAGGGCTACGAGCAGTACTTC
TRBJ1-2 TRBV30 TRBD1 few CAWSHGQGVYGYTF TGTGCCTGGAGTCATGGACAGGGGGTCTATGGCTACACCTTC
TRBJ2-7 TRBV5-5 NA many CASSLGAYEQYF TGTGCCAGCAGCTTAGGGGCCTACGAGCAGTACTTC